This TCR beta chain was sequenced for a study of blood T cell repertoires in COVID-19. Study-wide background: The United States, Italy and Spain were the sources of the acute and convalescent COVID-19 samples. T cells, B-cell-depleted T cells, or PBMCs provided the cDNA or gDNA that served as material.

CDR3 length: 15 residues. CDR1 and CDR2 from the germline V gene are SGHRS and YFSETQ. The ends were cut back, 1 base at V and 3 bases at J, with 10 bases in the middle. Per the original data handling: The assay estimated nucleated cells by amplifying reference gene primers. Only in-frame clones appear in the TCRdb table, and some are missing; sequencing was by immunoSEQ multiplex PCR. V, J and clone size are taken as reported in that table, and D and trimming were inferred from the DNA itself. The sample has fewer than 500,000 clones; roughly 77% are singletons. The chain combines TRBV5-1 with TRBJ1-4; D remains ambiguous. Source material: peripheral blood. This TCR was sampled from a human donor with acute or convalescent COVID-19. The donor label of this sample is uncertain. The chain's CDR3 is CASSLQSSPNEKLFF. In DNA form, the CDR3 reads TGCGCCAGCAGCTTGCAGTCATCCCCTAATGAAAAACTGTTTTTT. The full variable domain, with the rest looked up from reference TRBV5-1 and TRBJ1-4, is KAGVTQTPRYLIKTRGQQVTLSCSPISGHRSVSWYQQTPGQGLQFLFEYFSETQRNKGNFPGRFSGRQFSNSRSEMNVSTLELGDSALYLCASSLQSSPNEKLFFGSGTQLSVL.